This T cell receptor beta chain emerged from a study of control samples from healthy donors and cancer patients. Repertoires were generated with immunoSEQ multiplex PCR, while TCRdb's copy carries only in-frame clones and drops some. This table holds about 160,000 clones, about 94% found once. The CDR3 consists of 15 residues. CDR1 and CDR2 from the germline V gene are MNHEY and SMNVEV (reference sequence). V gave up 1 base and J gave up 0 bases, with 7 bases separating them. The clonotype was recovered from a man aged 55 to 70 with colorectal cancer. The specimen was PBMCs. The chain recombines TRBV27 with TRBJ1-3; no firm D call. The CDR3 region is CASSLFGISGNTIYF. In DNA, the CDR3 is TGTGCCAGCAGTTTATTCGGGATCTCTGGAAACACCATATATTTT.